Listed here is a single T cell receptor (beta chain). Its antigen is still unknown. This sample is part of a study of cytomegalovirus exposure and HLA in healthy donors. Whole-study context: Counted in an early data release were about 86 million unique TCRs from HLA-typed donors.

Study conclusions and caveats: Available immune exposure information was restricted to CMV serostatus only. High specificity and sensitivity for cytomegalovirus status were reported for the classifier. While the bulk of TCR sequences proved rare, some public TCRs turned up in many donors.

A multiplex PCR was run with 60 Vbeta primers and 13 Jbeta primers. Repertoires were generated with immunoSEQ multiplex PCR, while TCRdb's copy carries only in-frame clones and drops some. The sample gives nearly 200,000 clones, 79% of which show up once; around 0.42% is in the top ten. Looked up from germline, CDR1 is SGHNT and CDR2 is YENEEA. The CDR3 consists of 14 residues. The V gene lost 3 bases and the J gene lost 6 bases, with 12 bases spanning the gap. This sequence was found in a male donor in good health and CMV-seropositive. Source material: PBMCs. The V and J genes are TRBV11-3 and TRBJ2-1; no clear D gene. As DNA, the CDR3 is TGTGCCAGCAGCTTTGAGGCAGTTAGCAATGAGCAGTTCTTC. It yields the protein CASSFEAVSNEQFF.